One sample yielded the 11 T cell receptor beta chains listed below, sequenced in a study of cytomegalovirus exposure and HLA in healthy donors. With 60 Vbeta and 13 Jbeta primers, the PCR was carried out. Profiled with immunoSEQ multiplex PCR; TCRdb holds only in-frame clones, not every one. The profile covers approximately 210,000 clones, with over 80% appearing a single time and 10% taken by the ten largest. Sequencing was done on a sample of PBMCs. These receptors all stem from a woman aged 50 to 60 in good health and CMV-seropositive.

The chain recombines TRBV7-8 with TRBJ2-6; D unclear. The CDR3 runs 13 residues. Germline V gene data show CDR1 as SGHVS and CDR2 as FQNEAQ. V shed 2 bases and J shed 14 bases, with 13 bases lying between them. Here the CDR3 reads CASSLTAAIILTF. As DNA, the CDR3 is TGTGCCAGCAGCTTAACTGCAGCGATCATCCTGACTTTC.

The J gene is TRBJ2-3, the V gene TRBV30; 7 bases are shared with TRBD2. Germline trimming cut 8 bases from V and 1 base from J; bases unmatched to any gene: 6. The CDR3 consists of 13 residues. In germline, CDR1 is GTSNPN, CDR2 SVGIG (reference sequence). The CDR3: CALEAGGTDTQYF. The CDR3, as DNA: TGTGCCCTGGAGGCGGGGGGCACAGATACGCAGTATTTT. The full variable domain, rest sourced from reference TRBV30 and TRBJ2-3, is SQTIHQWPATLVQPVGSPLSLECTVEGTSNPNLYWYRQAAGRGLQLLFYSVGIGQISSEVPQNLSASRPQDRQFILSSKKLLLSDSGFYLCALEAGGTDTQYFGPGTRLTVL.

Only one count was recorded for this clone. The junction departs from germline at one end; a sequencing error may be responsible. This chain links TRBV7-9 with TRBJ1-5, with D uncertain. The CDR3 runs to 13 residues. Looked up from germline, CDR1 is SEHNR and CDR2 is FQNEAQ (reference sequence). The CDR3, as DNA: TGTTCCAGCAGCTTAAGCGGAGGACAGCCCCAGCATTTT. It encodes CSSSLSGGQPQHF. The full variable domain, in which reference TRBV7-9 and TRBJ1-5 provide the parts outside the CDR3, is DTGVSQNPRHKITKRGQNVTFRCDPISEHNRLYWYRQTLGQGPEFLTYFQNEAQLEKSRLLSDRFSAERPKGSFSTLEIQRTEQGDSAMYLCSSSLSGGQPQHFGDGTRLSIL.

This chain joins TRBV5-5 and TRBJ2-7; 8 bases are shared with TRBD1. The CDR3 is 15 residues long. Germline V gene data show CDR1 as SGHKS and CDR2 as YYEKEE (reference sequence). Trimming took 4 bases from V and 8 from J; bases not matched to a gene: 14. CDR3 residues: CASSPTGQGSWQQYF. In DNA form, the CDR3 reads TGTGCCAGCAGCCCTACTGGACAGGGAAGCTGGCAGCAGTACTTC.

The chain links TRBV11-2 to TRBJ2-7; TRBD2 aligns across 7 bases. V was clipped by 5 bases and J by 1 base; unmatched bases: 5. This CDR3 spans 14 amino acids. Germline CDR1 is SGHAT and CDR2 is FQNNGV. The CDR3 sequence is CASSRKRGSYEQYF. In DNA, the CDR3 is TGTGCCAGCAGCCGGAAGCGGGGTTCCTACGAGCAGTACTTC.

This clone has a single count. The chain uses TRBV6-1 and TRBJ1-5, with 7 bases lining up with TRBD1. With V trimmed by 6 bases and J by 6 bases, 11 bases remained unmatched. This CDR3 region has 15 residues. Germline CDR1 reads MNHNS; CDR2 reads SASEGT. CDR3 in DNA: TGTGCCAGCAGGGAGGCCGGGACAGATTTTCAGCCCCAGCATTTT. Its protein product is CASREAGTDFQPQHF.

The chain couples TRBV7-9 to TRBJ2-5, with 8 bases that match TRBD1. The J call may be in error: the DNA end matches TRBJ2-7 better. Germline-derived CDR1 and CDR2 are SEHNR and FQNEAQ (reference sequence). This CDR3 comprises 15 residues. CDR3 loop: CASSARTGMSYEQYF. The DNA for the CDR3 is TGTGCCAGCAGCGCACGGACAGGGATGTCCTACGAGCAGTACTTC.

This clone was detected a few times. The rearrangement links TRBV2 to TRBJ2-3; 9 positions match TRBD2. V trimming: 8 bases; J trimming: 4 bases; junction bases outside the gene matches: 7. CDR3 length: 14 residues. The V gene's germline CDR1 is SNHLY and CDR2 FYNNEI. The CDR3 DNA reads TGTGCCAGCGGAGAGGGACTAGCCGCAGATACGCAGTATTTT. Translation: CASGEGLAADTQYF.

The chain has TRBV6-5 and TRBJ1-1; TRBD1 might be the D (6 bases). Germline values: CDR1 MNHEY, CDR2 SVGAGI. V lost 6 bases to trimming and J lost 1 base, with 15 bases between them. This CDR3 has 15 residues. The CDR3: CASRHNRVQNTEAFF. The CDR3 DNA is TGTGCCAGCAGACACAACAGGGTCCAGAACACTGAAGCTTTCTTT.

The rearrangement links TRBV6-5 to TRBJ1-6; the D gene is possibly TRBD1 (5 bases). The V gene lost 0 bases and the J gene lost 10 bases, with 16 bases spanning the gap. This CDR3 has 16 amino acids. Germline V gene lookup returns CDR1 MNHEY and CDR2 SVGAGI. In DNA, the CDR3 is TGTGCCAGCAGTTACTCGTCGGGGGGAGTAGGATCACCCCTCCACTTT. It yields the protein CASSYSSGGVGSPLHF.

The gene calls are TRBV6-5 and TRBJ1-5; TRBD1 might be the D (6 bases). V was cut by 6 bases and J by 3 bases, with 15 bases left in between. The germline V gene has CDR1 MNHEY and CDR2 SVGAGI. This CDR3 comprises 15 residues. CDR3 amino acids: CASSYRERVNQPQHF. CDR3 nucleotide sequence: TGTGCCAGCAGCTACAGGGAGAGGGTCAATCAGCCCCAGCATTTT.